The clone carrying this T cell receptor (beta chain) was observed a single time. Germline lookup yields CDR1 GTSNPN and CDR2 SVGIG (reference sequence). The CDR3 is 15 residues long. Between the trimmed V and J ends, which lost 2 bases and 0 bases, there was a span of 11 bases. The data belong to a study of blood T cell repertoires in COVID-19. Per the original data handling: Cell counts per sample came from amplifying reference gene primers. Produced via immunoSEQ multiplex PCR; TCRdb's table is partial and in-frame only. The V and J calls and clone size come from that table; D and trimming were worked out from the DNA. Among roughly 110,000 clones listed, 70% to 90% were seen once.

This TCR was recovered from a man aged 40-55 years with active or convalescent COVID-19. V gene TRBV30 combines with J gene TRBJ1-3, with D hard to call. Material for sequencing was peripheral blood. The CDR3 spells CAWSWLGGSGNTIYF. The DNA of the CDR3 is TGTGCCTGGAGTTGGTTAGGAGGCTCTGGAAACACCATATATTTT.